This TCR beta chain appears in the sequencing data of a study of blood T cell repertoires in COVID-19. This CDR3 spans 13 amino acids. V shed 6 bases and J shed 4 bases, with 10 bases lying between them. Germline CDR1 MDHEN, CDR2 SYDVKM. Generated by immunoSEQ multiplex PCR, the TCRdb table keeps only in-frame clones and is missing some. The repertoire includes 150,000 to 200,000 clones, 78% of them detected once, and roughly 17% sits in the top ten. Sample: PBMCs or T cells enriched from blood (not recorded which). The receptor was isolated from a woman in her 50s who had recovered from COVID-19. The chain has TRBV28 and TRBJ2-1; no clear D. CDR3 amino acids: CASSLTGYNEQFF. The CDR3 nucleotides are TGTGCCAGCAGCTTGACGGGTTACAATGAGCAGTTCTTC. Full variable domain (outside the CDR3, taken from reference TRBV28 and TRBJ2-1): DVKVTQSSRYLVKRTGEKVFLECVQDMDHENMFWYRQDPGLGLRLIYFSYDVKMKEKGDIPEGYSVSREKKERFSLILESASTNQTSMYLCASSLTGYNEQFFGPGTRLTVL.